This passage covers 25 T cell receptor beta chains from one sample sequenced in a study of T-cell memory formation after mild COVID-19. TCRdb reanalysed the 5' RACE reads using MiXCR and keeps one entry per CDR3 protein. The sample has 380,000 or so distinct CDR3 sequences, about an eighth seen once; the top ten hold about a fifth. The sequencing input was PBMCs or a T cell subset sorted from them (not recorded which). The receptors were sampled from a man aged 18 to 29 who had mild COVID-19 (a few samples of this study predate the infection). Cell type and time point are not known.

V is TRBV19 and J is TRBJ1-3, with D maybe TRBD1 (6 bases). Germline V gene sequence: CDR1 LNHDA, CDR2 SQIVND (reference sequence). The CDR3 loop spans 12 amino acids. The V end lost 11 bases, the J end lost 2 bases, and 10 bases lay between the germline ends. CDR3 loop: CAGRGPGNTIYF. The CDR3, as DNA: TGTGCCGGCAGGGGACCTGGAAACACCATATATTTT.

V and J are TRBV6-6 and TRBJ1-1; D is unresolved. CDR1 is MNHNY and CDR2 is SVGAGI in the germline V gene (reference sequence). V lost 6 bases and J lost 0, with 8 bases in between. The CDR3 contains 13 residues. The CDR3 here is CASRPYMNTEAFF. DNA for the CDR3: TGTGCCAGCAGGCCGTACATGAACACTGAAGCTTTCTTT.

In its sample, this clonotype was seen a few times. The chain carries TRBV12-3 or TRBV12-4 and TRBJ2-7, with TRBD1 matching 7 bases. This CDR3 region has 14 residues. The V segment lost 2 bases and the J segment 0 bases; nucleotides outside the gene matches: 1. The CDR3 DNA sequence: TGTGCCAGCAGTTTACAGGGGGTCTCCTACGAGCAGTACTTC. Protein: CASSLQGVSYEQYF.

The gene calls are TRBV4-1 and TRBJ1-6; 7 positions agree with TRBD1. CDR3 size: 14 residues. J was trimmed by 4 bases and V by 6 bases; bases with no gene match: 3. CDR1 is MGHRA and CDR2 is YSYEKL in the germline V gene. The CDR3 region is CASSGRGYNSPLHF. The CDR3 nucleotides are TGCGCCAGCAGTGGCAGGGGGTATAATTCACCCCTCCACTTT.

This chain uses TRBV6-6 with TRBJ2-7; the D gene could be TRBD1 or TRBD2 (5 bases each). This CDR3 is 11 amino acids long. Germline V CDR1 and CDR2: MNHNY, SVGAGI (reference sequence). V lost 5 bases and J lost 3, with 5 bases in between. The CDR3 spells CASSGGYEQYV. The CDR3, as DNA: TGTGCCAGCAGTGGGGGCTACGAGCAGTACGTC.

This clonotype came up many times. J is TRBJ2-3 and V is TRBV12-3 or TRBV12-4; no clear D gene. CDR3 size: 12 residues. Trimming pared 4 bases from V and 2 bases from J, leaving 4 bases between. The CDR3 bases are TGTGCCAGCAGTTGGTCCACAGATACGCAGTATTTT. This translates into CASSWSTDTQYF.

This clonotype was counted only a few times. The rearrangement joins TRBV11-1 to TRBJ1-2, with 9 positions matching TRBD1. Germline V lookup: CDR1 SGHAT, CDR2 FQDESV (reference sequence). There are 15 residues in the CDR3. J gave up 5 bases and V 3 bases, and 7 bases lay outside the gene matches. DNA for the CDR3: TGTGCCAGCAGCTTGACAGGGGGAAGTGGATATGGCTACACCTTC. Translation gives CASSLTGGSGYGYTF.

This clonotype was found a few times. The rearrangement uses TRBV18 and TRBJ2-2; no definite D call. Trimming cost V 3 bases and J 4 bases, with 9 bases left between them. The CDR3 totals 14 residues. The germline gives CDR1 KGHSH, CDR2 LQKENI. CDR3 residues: CASSPPASTGELFF. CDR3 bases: TGTGCCAGCTCACCCCCTGCAAGCACCGGGGAGCTGTTTTTT.

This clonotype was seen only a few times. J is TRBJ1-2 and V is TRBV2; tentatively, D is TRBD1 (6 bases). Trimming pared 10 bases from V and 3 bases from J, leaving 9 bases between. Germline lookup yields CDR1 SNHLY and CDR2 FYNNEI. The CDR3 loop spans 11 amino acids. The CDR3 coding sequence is TGTGCCAACAGGGAAGACTATGGCTACACCTTC. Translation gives CANREDYGYTF.

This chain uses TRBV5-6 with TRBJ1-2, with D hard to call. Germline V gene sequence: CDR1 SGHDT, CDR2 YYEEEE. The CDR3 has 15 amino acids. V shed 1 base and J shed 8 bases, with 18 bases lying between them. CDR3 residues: CASSLPGSSAGGYTF. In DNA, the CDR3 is TGTGCCAGCAGCTTGCCTGGTTCGAGCGCGGGGGGCTACACCTTC.

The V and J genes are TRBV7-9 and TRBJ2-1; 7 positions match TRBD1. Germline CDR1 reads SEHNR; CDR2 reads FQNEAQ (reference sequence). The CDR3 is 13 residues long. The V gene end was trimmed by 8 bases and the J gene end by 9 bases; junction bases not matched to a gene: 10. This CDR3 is CASRPVRGSEQFF. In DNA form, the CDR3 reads TGTGCCAGCCGCCCGGTCAGGGGGAGTGAGCAGTTCTTC.

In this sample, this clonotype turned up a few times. The CDR3 bases are TGTGCCAGCACCAAAACAGGGGCCTATGGCTACACCTTC. Translated: CASTKTGAYGYTF. This sequence joins TRBV7-2 and TRBJ1-2; 7 positions agree with TRBD1. J was trimmed by 4 bases and V by 7 bases; bases with no gene match: 6. Per the germline V gene, CDR1 is SGHTA and CDR2 is FQGNSA. CDR3 length: 13 residues.

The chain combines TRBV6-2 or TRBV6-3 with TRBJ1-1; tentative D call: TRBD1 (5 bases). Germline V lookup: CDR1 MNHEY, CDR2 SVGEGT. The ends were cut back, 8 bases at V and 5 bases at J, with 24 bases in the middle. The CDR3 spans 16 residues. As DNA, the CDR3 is TGTGCCAGCTTTTCCGACGCGGGAAGGGGAACGACTGAAGCTTTCTTT. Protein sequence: CASFSDAGRGTTEAFF.

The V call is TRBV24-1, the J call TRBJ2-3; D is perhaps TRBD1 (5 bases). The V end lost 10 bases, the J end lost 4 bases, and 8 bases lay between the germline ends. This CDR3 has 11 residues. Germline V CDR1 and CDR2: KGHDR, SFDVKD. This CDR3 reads CATKQADTQYF. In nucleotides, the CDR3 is TGTGCCACAAAACAGGCAGATACGCAGTATTTT.

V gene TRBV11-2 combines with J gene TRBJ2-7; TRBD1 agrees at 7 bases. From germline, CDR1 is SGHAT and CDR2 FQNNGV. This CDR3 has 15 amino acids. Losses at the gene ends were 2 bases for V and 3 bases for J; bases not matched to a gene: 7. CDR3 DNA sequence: TGTGCCAGCAGCTTATCCACAGGGGAAGGCTACGAGCAGTACGTC. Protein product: CASSLSTGEGYEQYV.

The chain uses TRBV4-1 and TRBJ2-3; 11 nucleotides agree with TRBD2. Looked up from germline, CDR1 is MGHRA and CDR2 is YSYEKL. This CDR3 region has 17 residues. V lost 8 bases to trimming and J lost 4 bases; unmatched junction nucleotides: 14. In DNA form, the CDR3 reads TGCGCCAGCCAGGGATTAGCGGGGGGGCCGGGGTCAGATACGCAGTATTTT. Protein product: CASQGLAGGPGSDTQYF.

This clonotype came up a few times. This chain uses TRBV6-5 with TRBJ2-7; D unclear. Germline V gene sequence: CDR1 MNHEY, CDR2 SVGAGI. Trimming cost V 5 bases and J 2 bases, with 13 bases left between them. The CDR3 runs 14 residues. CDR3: CASSDWVGAYEQYF. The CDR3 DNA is TGTGCCAGCAGTGATTGGGTAGGAGCCTACGAGCAGTACTTC.

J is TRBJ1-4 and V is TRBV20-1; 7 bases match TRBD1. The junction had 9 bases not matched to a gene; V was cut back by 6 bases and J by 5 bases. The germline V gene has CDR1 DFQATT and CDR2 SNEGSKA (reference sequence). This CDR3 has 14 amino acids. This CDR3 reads CSAGRQGDNEKLFF. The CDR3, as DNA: TGCAGTGCGGGCCGACAGGGAGACAATGAAAAACTGTTTTTT.

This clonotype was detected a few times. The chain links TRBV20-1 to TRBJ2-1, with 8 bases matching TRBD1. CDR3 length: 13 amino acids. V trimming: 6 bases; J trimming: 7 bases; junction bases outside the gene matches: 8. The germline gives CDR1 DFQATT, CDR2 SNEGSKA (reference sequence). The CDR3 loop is CSATDREPNEQFF. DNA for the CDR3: TGCAGTGCCACGGACAGGGAGCCAAATGAGCAGTTCTTC.

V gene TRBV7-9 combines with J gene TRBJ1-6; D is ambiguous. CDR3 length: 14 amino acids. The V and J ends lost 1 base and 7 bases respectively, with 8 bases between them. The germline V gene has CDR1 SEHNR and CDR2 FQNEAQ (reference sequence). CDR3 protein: CASSLVQPNSPLHF. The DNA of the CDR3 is TGTGCCAGCAGCTTAGTACAGCCAAATTCACCCCTCCACTTT.

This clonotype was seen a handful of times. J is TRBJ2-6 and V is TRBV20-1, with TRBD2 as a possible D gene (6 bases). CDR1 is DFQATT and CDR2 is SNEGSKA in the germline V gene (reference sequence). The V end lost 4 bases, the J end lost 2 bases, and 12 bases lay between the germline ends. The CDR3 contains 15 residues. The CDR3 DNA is TGCAGTGCTACCGCCGGGGGACCTGGGGCCAACGTCCTGACTTTC. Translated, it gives CSATAGGPGANVLTF.

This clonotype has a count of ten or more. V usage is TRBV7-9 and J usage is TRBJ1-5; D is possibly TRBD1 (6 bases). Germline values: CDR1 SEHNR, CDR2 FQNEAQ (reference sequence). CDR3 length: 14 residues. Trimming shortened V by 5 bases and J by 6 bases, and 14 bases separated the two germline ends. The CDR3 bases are TGTGCCAGCAGCCTAACAGGGAGCGGTCAGCCCCAGCATTTT. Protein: CASSLTGSGQPQHF. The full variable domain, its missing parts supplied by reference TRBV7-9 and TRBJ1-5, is DTGVSQNPRHKITKRGQNVTFRCDPISEHNRLYWYRQTLGQGPEFLTYFQNEAQLEKSRLLSDRFSAERPKGSFSTLEIQRTEQGDSAMYLCASSLTGSGQPQHFGDGTRLSIL.

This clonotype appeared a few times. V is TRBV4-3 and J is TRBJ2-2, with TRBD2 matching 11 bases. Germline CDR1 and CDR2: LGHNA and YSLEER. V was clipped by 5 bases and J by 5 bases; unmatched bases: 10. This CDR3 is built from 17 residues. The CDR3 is CASSAHPSSGGTGELFF. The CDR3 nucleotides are TGCGCCAGCAGCGCCCATCCCTCTAGCGGGGGGACCGGGGAGCTGTTTTTT.

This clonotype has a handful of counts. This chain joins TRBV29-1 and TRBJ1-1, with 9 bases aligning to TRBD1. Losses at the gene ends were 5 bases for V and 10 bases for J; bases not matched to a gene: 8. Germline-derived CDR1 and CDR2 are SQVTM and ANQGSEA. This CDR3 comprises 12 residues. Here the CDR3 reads CSVTGTGRVAFF. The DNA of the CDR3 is TGCAGCGTTACCGGGACAGGGAGAGTAGCTTTCTTT.

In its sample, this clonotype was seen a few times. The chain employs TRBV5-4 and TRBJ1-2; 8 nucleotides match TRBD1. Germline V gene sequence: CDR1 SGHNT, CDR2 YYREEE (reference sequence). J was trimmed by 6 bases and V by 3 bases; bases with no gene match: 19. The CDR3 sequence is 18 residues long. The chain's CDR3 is CASSSWGQGALRKNGYTF. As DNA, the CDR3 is TGTGCCAGCAGCTCCTGGGGTCAGGGGGCTCTGAGGAAAAATGGCTACACCTTC.